One and the same sample provided the 18 T cell receptor beta chains below, sequenced in a study of blood T cells in healthy people across ages. Through a sample-barcoded 5' primer and a J-beta primer mix, a second PCR was run for roughly 6 to 12 cycles. TCRdb recomputed calls from the 5' RACE reads with MiXCR, one row per CDR3 protein. The repertoire includes about 1.7 million distinct CDR3 sequences, approximately 28% of them detected once, and approximately 7.7% sits in the top ten. Sequencing was carried out using blood. Receptors were obtained from a woman aged 30 to 39 in good health.

This rearrangement joins TRBV6-1 to TRBJ2-3; D possibly corresponds to TRBD2 (5 bases). The CDR3 totals 12 residues. Germline V CDR1 and CDR2: MNHNS, SASEGT. V lost 5 bases and J 8 bases, leaving 11 bases between the germline ends. The CDR3 region has the DNA TGTGCCAGCAGTTCGCTAGGGAGTACGCAGTATTTT. This codes for CASSSLGSTQYF.

A word on this clonotype: A much larger clone lies one base from this, so it may be a read error. No conserved phenylalanine or tryptophan ends this CDR3, so it is likely a read error. The V gene is TRBV5-5, the J gene TRBJ2-3; possible D gene TRBD1, 6 bases. This CDR3 spans 15 amino acids. Deletions cut 4 bases from V and 6 bases from J, with 18 bases between. From germline, CDR1 is SGHKS and CDR2 YYEKEE (reference sequence). The chain's CDR3 is CASSPMTGQADTQYC. The CDR3 nucleotides are TGTGCCAGCAGCCCTATGACAGGTCAGGCGGATACGCAGTATTGT.

This clonotype appeared a few times. Sequence at one end of the junction differs from germline and may be a read error. V is TRBV6-5 and J is TRBJ2-7; 7 bases are shared with TRBD2. CDR1 and CDR2 from the germline V gene are MNHEY and SVGAGI. This CDR3 contains 17 residues. The DNA of the CDR3 is TGTACCAGCTATACTTCCTACGGGGGGACCCGCTCCTACGAGCAGTACTTC. Translated: CTSYTSYGGTRSYEQYF.

This clonotype showed up just a few times. The chain combines TRBV12-3 or TRBV12-4 with TRBJ1-2; no clear D. V dropped 7 bases and J dropped 2 bases, with 17 bases sitting between them. This CDR3 contains 15 residues. The CDR3 here is CASTIPGVGNYGYTF. CDR3 nucleotide sequence: TGTGCCAGCACCATCCCGGGTGTTGGGAACTATGGCTACACCTTC.

In DNA form, the CDR3 reads TGTGCCAGCAACCCCTCGGGGGGATTCCAAGAGACCCAGTACTTC. Its protein is CASNPSGGFQETQYF. The chain employs TRBV28 and TRBJ2-5; TRBD2 agrees at 7 bases. The V and J ends lost 7 bases and 1 base, in that order; junction bases with no gene match: 9. The CDR3 has 15 residues. In germline, CDR1 is MDHEN, CDR2 SYDVKM.

The gene calls are TRBV12-3 or TRBV12-4 and TRBJ1-2; TRBD1 matches 10 bases. CDR3 length: 14 residues. The ends lost 3 bases at V and 8 bases at J; junction bases unmatched: 6. As DNA, the CDR3 is TGTGCCAGCAGTTTGCGACAGGGGGCGACGGGCTACACCTTC. Residues: CASSLRQGATGYTF.

Only a few counts were recorded for this clonotype. At one boundary the junction diverges from the germline segment, which might be a read error. The genes are TRBV7-9 and TRBJ2-7; a possible D gene is TRBD1 (6 bases). The CDR3 has 13 residues. Germline V gene data show CDR1 as SEHNR and CDR2 as FQNEAQ (reference sequence). In DNA form, the CDR3 reads TGTGCCCGCAGTAACCCCGACAGGACCGAGCAGTACTTC. Translation: CARSNPDRTEQYF.

V and J are TRBV29-1 and TRBJ1-5, with a weak D call TRBD1 (6 bases). The germline CDR1 and CDR2 sequences are SQVTM and ANQGSEA. This CDR3 has 12 amino acids. CDR3 in amino acids: CCGGGRDQPQHF. Written as DNA, the CDR3 is TGCTGCGGAGGGGGTCGGGATCAGCCCCAGCATTTT.

This sequence joins TRBV6-6 and TRBJ2-2; 8 bases align to TRBD1. Unmatched junction bases numbered 10, after V lost 7 bases and J lost 3 bases. Germline-derived CDR1 and CDR2 are MNHNY and SVGAGI (reference sequence). CDR3 size: 16 residues. The CDR3 sequence is CASTDGQGGDTGELFF. The CDR3 DNA sequence: TGTGCCAGCACCGACGGACAGGGCGGAGACACCGGGGAGCTGTTTTTT.

The chain employs TRBV14 and TRBJ2-7, with 7 bases that match TRBD1. The CDR3 spans 14 residues. The V and J ends lost 3 bases and 5 bases, in that order; junction bases with no gene match: 7. CDR1 SGHDN and CDR2 FVKESK come from the germline V gene. The CDR3 is CASSHRDSAHEQYF. DNA for the CDR3: TGTGCCAGCAGCCACAGGGACAGTGCCCACGAGCAGTACTTC. Supplemented by reference TRBV14 and TRBJ2-7, the full variable domain reads EAGVTQFPSHSVIEKGQTVTLRCDPISGHDNLYWYRRVMGKEIKFLLHFVKESKQDESGMPNNRFLAERTGGTYSTLKVQPAELEDSGVYFCASSHRDSAHEQYFGPGTRLTVT.

Points on this clonotype: At one of its ends the junction is not consistent with the germline gene, which may arise from a read error. The rearrangement joins TRBV10-3 to TRBJ2-7, with 10 bases aligning to TRBD2. CDR1 is ENHRY and CDR2 is SYGVKD in the germline V gene. This CDR3 region has 15 residues. The CDR3, as DNA: TGTGCCATCAGTGAGTCCGGGACTAGCGCTTACGGGCAGTACTTC. It translates to CAISESGTSAYGQYF.

This clonotype was seen a handful of times. The rearrangement links TRBV11-2 to TRBJ2-7; D tentatively fits TRBD1 or TRBD2 (5 bases each). Trimming removed 3 bases at V and 0 bases at J, with 12 bases between. The germline CDR1 and CDR2 sequences are SGHAT and FQNNGV. The CDR3 length is 15 residues. CDR3 protein: CASSFGTQFSYEQYF. In DNA, the CDR3 is TGTGCCAGCAGCTTTGGGACCCAGTTCTCCTACGAGCAGTACTTC.

There are many counts of this clonotype. This chain joins TRBV20-1 and TRBJ2-1, with TRBD2 identical over 11 bases. Trimming at V came to 7 bases and at J to 1 base, leaving 12 bases not matched to a gene. The CDR3 is 17 amino acids. Germline V lookup: CDR1 DFQATT, CDR2 SNEGSKA (reference sequence). Here the CDR3 DNA reads TGCAGTGGAGAACTAGCGGGAGTTTCATGGTCCTACAATGAGCAGTTCTTC. This sequence encodes CSGELAGVSWSYNEQFF.

The chain is built from TRBV20-1 and TRBJ2-4, with D unclear. Trimming left V 3 bases short and J 13 bases short, with 19 bases between. The CDR3 has 13 residues. Germline values: CDR1 DFQATT, CDR2 SNEGSKA (reference sequence). CDR3 in DNA: TGCAGTGCTAGGCGTGCCTCCTACAATGAGCAGTACTTC. Protein sequence: CSARRASYNEQYF.

The chain joins TRBV4-3 to TRBJ2-2; possible D gene TRBD2, 5 bases. The length of the CDR3 is 15 residues. Germline assignment: CDR1 LGHNA and CDR2 YSLEER. V was pared by 1 base and J by 1 base, with 7 bases between. The CDR3 is CASSQGEGNTGELFF. The CDR3 DNA sequence: TGCGCCAGCAGCCAAGGAGAGGGGAACACCGGGGAGCTGTTTTTT.

This sequence joins TRBV5-4 and TRBJ1-1, with no clear D. CDR3 length: 15 amino acids. Trimming removed 3 bases from V and 0 bases from J, with 12 bases in between. Germline V gene sequence: CDR1 SGHNT, CDR2 YYREEE (reference sequence). The CDR3 bases are TGTGCCAGCAGCTCCGCTGGGGTAATGAACACTGAAGCTTTCTTT. It codes for CASSSAGVMNTEAFF.

This clonotype was picked up a small number of times. At one boundary the junction diverges from the germline segment, which might be a read error. This chain connects TRBV29-1 to TRBJ2-1; 9 bases agree with TRBD1. Per the germline V gene, CDR1 is SQVTM and CDR2 is ANQGSEA. The CDR3 spans 13 residues. CDR3 loop: CGVPGQGVNEQFF. DNA of the CDR3: TGCGGCGTCCCGGGACAGGGAGTCAATGAGCAGTTCTTC.

The rearrangement uses TRBV12-3 or TRBV12-4 and TRBJ2-1; maybe TRBD1 (6 bases). The V and J ends lost 5 bases and 2 bases respectively, with 13 bases between them. The CDR3 is 15 amino acids. The CDR3 DNA follows: TGTGCCAGCAGTCCACGACAGGATACCTACAATGAGCAGTTCTTC. Translating gives CASSPRQDTYNEQFF.